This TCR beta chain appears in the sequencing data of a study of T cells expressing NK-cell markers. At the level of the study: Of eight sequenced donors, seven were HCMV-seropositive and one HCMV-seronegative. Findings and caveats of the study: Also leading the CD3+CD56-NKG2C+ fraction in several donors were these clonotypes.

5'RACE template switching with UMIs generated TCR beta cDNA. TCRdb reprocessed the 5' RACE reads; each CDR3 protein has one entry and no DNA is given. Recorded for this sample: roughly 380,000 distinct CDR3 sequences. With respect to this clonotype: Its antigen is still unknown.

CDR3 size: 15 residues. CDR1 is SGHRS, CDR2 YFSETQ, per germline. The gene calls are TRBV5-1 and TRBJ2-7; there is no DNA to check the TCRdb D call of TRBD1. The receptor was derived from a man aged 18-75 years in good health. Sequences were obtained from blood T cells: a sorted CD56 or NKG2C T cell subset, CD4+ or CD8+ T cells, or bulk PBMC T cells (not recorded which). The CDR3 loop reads CASSLLGHATGEQYF.